The 5 T cell receptor beta chains in this list originate from one sample, sequenced in a study of response to subunit inactivated influenza vaccine. Using its own MiXCR run on the RT-PCR reads, TCRdb lists one record per CDR3 protein. This table has 500,000 to 600,000 distinct CDR3 sequences, less than 10% appearing once. Material: PBMCs from blood, obtained roughly 24 months after vaccination. These receptors were collected from a man between 50 and 70 years old who received an inactivated influenza vaccine.

The table lists this clonotype with a few counts. The chain links TRBV6-1 to TRBJ1-2; perhaps TRBD1 as D (5 bases). Germline-derived CDR1 and CDR2 are MNHNS and SASEGT. The CDR3 spans 14 residues. The V and J ends lost 10 bases and 4 bases respectively, with 19 bases between them. The CDR3 protein is CATSGAAHLYGYTF. CDR3 DNA sequence: TGTGCCACCTCTGGGGCAGCTCATCTCTATGGCTACACCTTC.

This clonotype was recorded many times. The chain uses TRBV9 and TRBJ1-5, with unresolved D. The germline V gene encodes CDR1 SGDLS and CDR2 YYNGEE. This CDR3 comprises 14 residues. Trimming removed 3 bases from V and 3 bases from J, with 10 bases in between. CDR3 residues: CASSAYDTNQPQHF. The CDR3 DNA reads as TGTGCCAGCAGCGCTTATGACACCAATCAGCCCCAGCATTTT.

This chain connects TRBV11-3 to TRBJ2-2; D ambiguous. Germline CDR1 and CDR2: SGHNT and YENEEA. Trimming cost V 1 base and J 7 bases, with 10 bases left between them. This CDR3 has 14 amino acids. Here the CDR3 DNA reads TGTGCCAGCAGCTTAGCTGGACGCCGCGGGGAGCTGTTTTTT. Translating gives CASSLAGRRGELFF.

This clonotype was seen only a few times. The V and J genes are TRBV6-5 and TRBJ2-7, with 7 bases lining up with TRBD1. From germline, CDR1 is MNHEY and CDR2 SVGAGI. The length of the CDR3 is 12 residues. The junction had 4 bases not matched to a gene; V was cut back by 4 bases and J by 7 bases. CDR3 protein: CASSFGQEEQYF. DNA for the CDR3: TGTGCCAGCAGTTTCGGACAGGAGGAGCAGTACTTC.

This clonotype came up many times. The chain links TRBV29-1 to TRBJ1-2; 9 bases align to TRBD1. The V gene end was trimmed by 6 bases and the J gene end by 7 bases; junction bases not matched to a gene: 9. The CDR3 totals 13 residues. In germline, CDR1 is SQVTM, CDR2 ANQGSEA. The DNA for the CDR3 is TGCAGCGTAAACACAGGGGGCGAAGCTGGCTACACCTTC. As protein: CSVNTGGEAGYTF.